The source of this TCR beta chain is a study of blood T cells in healthy people across ages. Study outcomes and limitations: Comparison with aged donors showed that long-lived donors had more naive CD4+ cells and higher diversity. Across the age range, TCR beta diversity per million T cells fell in a roughly linear way. A conclusive naive versus antigen-experienced comparison was prevented by the unsorted PBMCs.

The CDR3 covers 15 residues. Per germline, CDR1 LGHNA and CDR2 YSLEER. The V segment lost 3 bases and the J segment 4 bases; nucleotides outside the gene matches: 4. Regarding this clonotype: Antigen: not known.

A sample-barcoded 5' primer and a J-beta primer mix were used in a second PCR of roughly 6 to 11 cycles. One entry per CDR3 protein, called by TCRdb with MiXCR from the 5' RACE reads. The table has around 900,000 distinct CDR3 sequences, roughly half seen once. J is TRBJ2-1 and V is TRBV4-3; the match to TRBD2 covers 9 bases. This clonotype was sampled from a woman aged 55-69 years in good health. Sequencing was performed on blood. The CDR3 sequence is CASSQETSGYNEQFF. CDR3 sequence (DNA): TGCGCCAGCAGCCAGGAGACTAGCGGATACAATGAGCAGTTCTTC.